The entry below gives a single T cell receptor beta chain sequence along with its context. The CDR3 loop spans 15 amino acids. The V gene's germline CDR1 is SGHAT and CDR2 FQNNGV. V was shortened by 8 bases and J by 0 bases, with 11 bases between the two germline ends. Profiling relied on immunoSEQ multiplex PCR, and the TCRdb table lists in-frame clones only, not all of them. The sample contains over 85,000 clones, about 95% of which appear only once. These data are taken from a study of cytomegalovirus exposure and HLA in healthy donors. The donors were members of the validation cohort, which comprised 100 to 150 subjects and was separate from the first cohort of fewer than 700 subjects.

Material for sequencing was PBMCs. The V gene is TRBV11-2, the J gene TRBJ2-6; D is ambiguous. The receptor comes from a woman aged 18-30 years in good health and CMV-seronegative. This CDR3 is CASSERASGANVLTF. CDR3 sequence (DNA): TGTGCCAGCTCAGAGCGAGCCTCTGGGGCCAACGTCCTGACTTTC.